The present entry profiles one T cell receptor beta chain with its context. A single record per CDR3 protein comes from TCRdb applying MiXCR to the 5' RACE reads. The table records 350,000 to 600,000 distinct CDR3 sequences, 13% to 15% of them present only once. This CDR3 region has 15 residues. Per germline, CDR1 MNHNS and CDR2 SASEGT. Trimming stripped 6 bases from V and 6 bases from J, with 17 bases between. The data were taken from a study of identical twins. This sample was shared with a second study, whose subject was yellow fever vaccine responses in identical twins.

The V call is TRBV6-1, the J call TRBJ2-2; D is uncertain. This clonotype was obtained from a woman younger than 30 in good health. Material: CD4+ T cells sorted from blood. The CDR3 DNA reads as TGTGCCAGCAGGCCGCTGAATGCGGCGCCCGGGGAGCTGTTTTTT. Translation gives CASRPLNAAPGELFF.